This record concerns one TCR beta chain sequence. This clone showed up just a few times. Its antigen is currently not known. Per-base quality was not reported, and no clone a single base away is much larger than it. The twin pairs came from the European Cystic Fibrosis Twin and Sibling Study Cohort, a cohort that recruited patients from over a hundred CF clinics across 14 European countries. Zygosity and CFTR genotype were verified in-house, with zygosity tested by multiplex PCR of nine short tandem repeat loci. Each twin gave a peripheral blood sample, and clinical parameters were documented on that same day of blood sampling. Phenol/chloroform extraction was used to isolate genomic DNA from peripheral blood cells, and the DNA was then kept in TE buffer at 4 degrees C. The sample belongs to a study of monozygotic twins with cystic fibrosis (dated by TCRdb to the early 2020s). Broadly, across the study: About 3 micrograms of fragmented DNA went through around 14 PCR cycles to produce barcoded libraries. To assess genetic influence on V and J gene usage, the study compared TCR beta repertoires within and across 16 monozygotic twin pairs with cystic fibrosis. Ten female and six male twin pairs, aged roughly 2.0 to 40 years (median approximately 9.1 years) and mostly children and adolescents, were included in the cohort. On the day blood was drawn, the twins' weight-for-height and FEVPerc (FEV1 disease centile) were ranked against those of the 1,000 or so cohort participants. Data for three of the twin pairs had been reported earlier in a different context. The full study reports these points: Monozygotic CF twin pairs shared significantly more nucleotide-identical clonotypes within each pair than unrelated CF individuals shared with one another (P = 0.000026, Mann-Whitney). The cohort was small, and no association was found between shared CDR3 numbers and age, concordance or disease severity. In 13 of 16 pairs, V gene usage most closely resembled the co-twin's, and the same held for J usage in 8 of 16 pairs, a pattern suggesting genetic constraints. Simpson clonality was generally low (median around 0.01), suggesting a naive-dominated repertoire, with higher clonality in the most severely affected patients.

In the germline V gene (reference sequence), CDR1 corresponds to LNHDA and CDR2 to SQIVND. The cysteine opens and the phenylalanine closes a CDR3 of 13 amino acids. Kept here is only the CDR3 DNA, which spans 39 bases and is read in frame from base 1. V sheds 7 bases and J sheds 4 bases, leaving 11 bases between their ends. TCR beta CDR3 regions were amplified by multiplex PCR using the immunoSEQ immune profiling system, following the manufacturer's instructions. Sequencing was performed on an Illumina NextSeq system. Per the authors' processing: The immunoSEQ Analyzer platform handled processing of the sequence data, and clonality was calculated by taking the square root of Simpson's index of productive rearrangements. Similarity in V and J usage was measured by Jensen-Shannon distance, and OLGA was used to compute CDR3 generation probabilities. Shared CDR3 sequences were searched in the immuneACCESS database (August 2020) and in VDJdb (December 2020). TCRdb limited this immuneACCESS table to in-frame rearrangements with V and J called. A share of clones is missing; checked studies link under half to unresolved V genes, and the rest is unexplained. The V and J calls and the clone size are those of that table, but D and trimming were determined from the DNA. The sample table records about 35,000 clones; around 66% of these occur just once. The ten largest make up roughly 0.72% of the sample.

The chain is encoded by TRBV19 joined to TRBJ2-1; a confident D gene designation cannot be given. Sample: blood. This receptor was obtained from a girl under 18 with cystic fibrosis. The encoded CDR3 is CASTTSRYNEQFF. The nucleotide sequence reads TGTGCCAGTACTACCTCCAGGTACAATGAGCAGTTCTTC.